These 31 T cell receptor beta chains share one sample of origin, sequenced in a study of Ad26.COV2.S vaccination and SARS-CoV-2 variants. Clones were sequenced by immunoSEQ multiplex PCR, and TCRdb holds only the in-frame ones, with some missing. There are about 280,000 clones in the sample; about 87% occur only once, and about 3.5% lies in the top ten. Treatment in this sample: roughly 20 received Ad26.COV2.S at low or high dose, single or two shots; five or six received placebo; per-sample allocation not given. It was on day 63 after the first vaccine or placebo injection that samples were taken. Sequenced material: peripheral blood, taken in a trial of Ad26.COV2.S vaccine versus placebo. These receptors were collected from a person between 18 and 65 years old who received the Ad26.COV2.S COVID-19 vaccine or a placebo.

The chain carries TRBV6-5 and TRBJ1-6, with TRBD1 as a possible D gene (6 bases). Germline V gene lookup returns CDR1 MNHEY and CDR2 SVGAGI. This CDR3 has 14 amino acids. V shed 9 bases and J shed 6 bases, with 15 bases lying between them. This CDR3 reads CASGFDRFNSPLHF. The CDR3 DNA reads TGTGCCAGTGGTTTCGACAGGTTTAATTCACCCCTCCACTTT.

V and J are TRBV6-5 and TRBJ2-7; 14 positions match TRBD2. The germline V gene has CDR1 MNHEY and CDR2 SVGAGI. CDR3 size: 15 residues. Trimming at V came to 4 bases and at J to 3 bases, leaving 2 bases not matched to a gene. CDR3 residues: CASSSGTSGGYEQYF. CDR3 nucleotide sequence: TGTGCCAGCAGTTCCGGGACTAGCGGGGGCTACGAGCAGTACTTC.

Note on this clone: One junction end does not reproduce the germline sequence, and a read error may be involved. The rearrangement uses TRBV7-2 and TRBJ2-5, with TRBD2 matching over 13 bases. The CDR3 spans 14 residues. The germline V gene encodes CDR1 SGHTA and CDR2 FQGNSA. CDR3 coding DNA: TGTGCCAGCAGCTCGGGACTAGCGGGGACTGCTTGCGACTTC. Protein sequence: CASSSGLAGTACDF.

CDR3 protein: CASSETIYEQYF. CDR3 bases: TGTGCCAGCAGTGAAACCATCTACGAGCAGTACTTC. This chain links TRBV2 with TRBJ2-7; no firm D call. The CDR3 totals 12 residues. The V end lost 2 bases, the J end lost 3 bases, and 5 bases lay between the germline ends. The V gene's germline CDR1 is SNHLY and CDR2 FYNNEI.

This chain joins TRBV19 and TRBJ1-1; a possible D gene is TRBD1 (6 bases). Germline V CDR1 and CDR2: LNHDA, SQIVND (reference sequence). The CDR3 length is 15 residues. The ends were cut back, 6 bases at V and 1 base at J, with 15 bases in the middle. CDR3 loop: CASRNREAPNTEAFF. CDR3 in DNA: TGTGCCAGTAGGAACAGGGAAGCCCCGAACACTGAAGCTTTCTTT.

The V gene is TRBV7-3, the J gene TRBJ2-1; D tentatively reads TRBD1 or TRBD2 (5 bases each). CDR3 size: 15 residues. V was clipped by 5 bases and J by 5 bases, with 16 bases between them. In germline, CDR1 is SGHTA, CDR2 FQGTGA. The DNA of the CDR3 is TGTGCCAGCAGCATCACCCGGGACGGGAACAATGAGCAGTTCTTC. Translating it yields CASSITRDGNNEQFF.

This chain joins TRBV7-2 and TRBJ1-5; 8 bases match TRBD1. Germline-derived CDR1 and CDR2 are SGHTA and FQGNSA. This CDR3 region has 16 residues. The V and J ends lost 0 bases and 7 bases, in that order; junction bases with no gene match: 8. Here the CDR3 DNA reads TGTGCCAGCAGCTTAGCCACAGGGGGGGGAGTCCAGCCCCAGCATTTT. Translated: CASSLATGGGVQPQHF.

Of note for this clone: Within the sample, other DNA sequences also encode this same CDR3. V usage is TRBV7-2 and J usage is TRBJ1-3; D is uncertain. The CDR3 is 12 amino acids. The ends were cut back, 5 bases at V and 2 bases at J, with 4 bases in the middle. Germline-derived CDR1 and CDR2 are SGHTA and FQGNSA. The CDR3 nucleotides are TGTGCCAGCAGCCCACCTGGAAACACCATATATTTT. Translated: CASSPPGNTIYF.

The chain uses TRBV4-2 and TRBJ1-4; D is unresolved. The CDR3 is made up of 16 amino acids. Germline V lookup: CDR1 LGHNA, CDR2 YNFKEQ. V was cut by 0 bases and J by 2 bases, with 10 bases left in between. In DNA, the CDR3 is TGTGCCAGCAGCCAAGATATCGGCCAGACTAATGAAAAACTGTTTTTT. Protein sequence: CASSQDIGQTNEKLFF.

V usage is TRBV6-5 and J usage is TRBJ2-7; the D gene is possibly TRBD1 (5 bases). This CDR3 spans 13 amino acids. The ends were cut back, 6 bases at V and 3 bases at J, with 12 bases in the middle. CDR1 is MNHEY, CDR2 SVGAGI, per germline. CDR3 DNA sequence: TGTGCCAGCAGCTTCAGACAGTTCTACGAGCAGTACTTC. It translates to CASSFRQFYEQYF.

The V and J genes are TRBV27 and TRBJ2-7; 9 bases map to TRBD2. Trimming at V came to 5 bases and at J to 3 bases, leaving 5 bases not matched to a gene. This CDR3 has 14 amino acids. Germline loops: CDR1 MNHEY, CDR2 SMNVEV (reference sequence). CDR3 DNA: TGTGCCAGCAGTCCCAGGCGGGAGGGCTACGAGCAGTACTTC. Its translation is CASSPRREGYEQYF.

This rearrangement joins TRBV18 to TRBJ1-2, with a weak D call TRBD1 (5 bases). CDR1 is KGHSH and CDR2 is LQKENI in the germline V gene. The V and J ends lost 4 bases and 8 bases respectively, with 20 bases between them. This CDR3 has 15 amino acids. The CDR3 DNA sequence: TGTGCCAGCTCACACCTGCAGGACTCAGGGAACGGCTACACCTTC. It encodes CASSHLQDSGNGYTF.

The gene calls are TRBV5-6 and TRBJ1-2; 7 nucleotides align to TRBD1. CDR3 size: 18 residues. The germline V gene encodes CDR1 SGHDT and CDR2 YYEEEE. With 0 bases clipped from V and 5 bases from J, the junction kept 16 bases outside the gene matches. CDR3 in amino acids: CASSLGTQDREGRYGYTF. The CDR3 DNA reads TGTGCCAGCAGCTTGGGAACCCAAGACAGGGAAGGGAGGTATGGCTACACCTTC.

The sample holds a few counts of this clone. The V and J genes are TRBV18 and TRBJ2-1; 9 positions agree with TRBD2. The CDR3 is 16 amino acids. Losses at the gene ends were 1 base for V and 5 bases for J; bases not matched to a gene: 6. Germline values: CDR1 KGHSH, CDR2 LQKENI. This chain's CDR3 is CASSPQALAGNNEQFF. As DNA, the CDR3 is TGTGCCAGCTCACCACAAGCACTAGCGGGTAACAATGAGCAGTTCTTC.

This rearrangement joins TRBV2 to TRBJ1-5; D is possibly TRBD1 (6 bases). The CDR3 has 15 residues. Germline V gene data show CDR1 as SNHLY and CDR2 as FYNNEI. Trimming stripped 6 bases from V and 1 base from J, with 13 bases between. This chain's CDR3 is CASRLDRPSNQPQHF. CDR3 sequence (DNA): TGTGCCAGCAGATTGGACAGACCCAGCAATCAGCCCCAGCATTTT.

This chain links TRBV6-2 or TRBV6-3 with TRBJ1-1; TRBD1 matches 7 bases. Trimming took 4 bases from V and 4 from J; bases not matched to a gene: 6. The CDR3 spans 14 residues. Germline V gene sequence: CDR1 MNHEY, CDR2 SVGEGT. This CDR3 is CASSFTGVGTEAFF. CDR3 DNA sequence: TGTGCCAGCAGTTTCACAGGGGTAGGCACTGAAGCTTTCTTT.

The rearrangement joins TRBV29-1 to TRBJ2-1; a possible D gene is TRBD1 (5 bases). The germline gives CDR1 SQVTM, CDR2 ANQGSEA. This CDR3 is built from 14 residues. Trimming left V 3 bases short and J 7 bases short, with 16 bases between. CDR3 nucleotide sequence: TGCAGCGTTGAGGCCGGTGACAGTGCGAATGAGCAGTTCTTC. Translated: CSVEAGDSANEQFF.

The chain employs TRBV15 and TRBJ2-1, with D possibly TRBD2 on 5 matching bases. This CDR3 has 15 amino acids. Deletions cut 0 bases from V and 2 bases from J, with 8 bases between. In germline, CDR1 is LNHNV, CDR2 YYDKDF (reference sequence). DNA for the CDR3: TGTGCCACCAGCAGAGATAGTAGCGCCTACAATGAGCAGTTCTTC. Encoded protein: CATSRDSSAYNEQFF.

CDR3 loop: CASRQTSGGSTDTQYF. Here the CDR3 DNA reads TGTGCCAGCAGGCAGACTAGCGGAGGTAGCACAGATACGCAGTATTTT. V usage is TRBV2 and J usage is TRBJ2-3; 9 bases are a match to TRBD2. The CDR3 extends over 16 amino acids. The germline V gene has CDR1 SNHLY and CDR2 FYNNEI. V lost 6 bases, J lost 0 bases, and 7 bases stayed unmatched.

The chain couples TRBV6-4 to TRBJ1-6, with 11 bases matching TRBD1. The CDR3 loop spans 17 amino acids. Germline V CDR1 and CDR2: MRHNA, SNTAGT. J lost 6 bases, V lost 0 bases, and 4 bases had no gene match. As DNA, the CDR3 is TGTGCCAGCAGTGACTCGTCCGGGACAGGGGGTAATTCACCCCTCCACTTT. It is translated as CASSDSSGTGGNSPLHF.

J is TRBJ2-7 and V is TRBV6-5; no definite D call. CDR1 is MNHEY, CDR2 SVGAGI, per germline. V was pared by 8 bases and J by 0 bases, with 5 bases between. The CDR3 is 11 amino acids. The CDR3 DNA is TGTGCCAGCGGCAGCTCCTACGAGCAGTACTTC. This translates into CASGSSYEQYF.

This clone turned up a few times. The chain links TRBV4-1 to TRBJ2-2; TRBD1 might be the D (6 bases). Per germline, CDR1 MGHRA and CDR2 YSYEKL. The V end lost 4 bases, the J end lost 0 bases, and 12 bases lay between the germline ends. There are 16 residues in the CDR3. DNA of the CDR3: TGCGCCAGCAGCCCTCGGACAGAGACGAACACCGGGGAGCTGTTTTTT. Translated: CASSPRTETNTGELFF.

V is TRBV6-6 and J is TRBJ2-7; D unresolved. V was clipped by 0 bases and J by 6 bases, with 15 bases between them. The CDR3 contains 15 residues. The germline CDR1 and CDR2 sequences are MNHNY and SVGAGI (reference sequence). The CDR3 region is CASSYSFYSLFEQYF. The CDR3 nucleotides read TGTGCCAGCAGTTACTCGTTCTATTCTCTTTTCGAGCAGTACTTC.

The rearrangement links TRBV4-2 to TRBJ2-7; D unclear. Per germline, CDR1 LGHNA and CDR2 YNFKEQ. The germline V and J ends were trimmed by 1 base and 2 bases, with 15 bases remaining between them. The CDR3 has 16 amino acids. In DNA form, the CDR3 reads TGTGCCAGCAGCCAAGCTAAATTGGACCGAACCTACGAGCAGTACTTC. It translates to CASSQAKLDRTYEQYF.

The V call is TRBV18, the J call TRBJ1-2, with D uncertain. The V gene's germline CDR1 is KGHSH and CDR2 LQKENI. This CDR3 has 14 residues. V lost 6 bases to trimming and J lost 10 bases, with 21 bases between them. CDR3: CASSTFPVGKTYTF. CDR3 in DNA: TGTGCCAGCTCCACCTTTCCGGTAGGCAAGACCTACACCTTC.

The chain employs TRBV5-1 and TRBJ2-5; D possibly corresponds to TRBD2 (6 bases). The germline V gene has CDR1 SGHRS and CDR2 YFSETQ. V was trimmed by 0 bases and J by 2 bases, leaving 11 bases between them. This CDR3 has 15 residues. The CDR3 nucleotides are TGCGCCAGCAGCTTGGGCATAGCGGAGCAAGAGACCCAGTACTTC. It codes for CASSLGIAEQETQYF.

This rearrangement joins TRBV6-5 to TRBJ1-6; D is perhaps TRBD1 (5 bases). Germline V lookup: CDR1 MNHEY, CDR2 SVGAGI. The length of the CDR3 is 14 residues. V lost 7 bases and J 4 bases, leaving 11 bases between the germline ends. This chain's CDR3 is CASTLDTYNSPLHF. CDR3 nucleotide sequence: TGTGCCAGCACCTTGGACACTTATAATTCACCCCTCCACTTT.

Comment on this clone: In the same sample, other DNA sequences code for this CDR3. The CDR3 region has the DNA TGTGCCAGCAGTGGACAGGGCGAACAGCCCCAGCATTTT. Protein: CASSGQGEQPQHF. The chain recombines TRBV2 with TRBJ1-5; 7 positions agree with TRBD1. This CDR3 has 13 amino acids. With 4 bases clipped from V and 7 bases from J, the junction kept 4 bases outside the gene matches. Germline V gene data show CDR1 as SNHLY and CDR2 as FYNNEI. Full variable domain (remainder filled in from reference TRBV2 and TRBJ1-5): EPEVTQTPSHQVTQMGQEVILRCVPISNHLYFYWYRQILGQKVEFLVSFYNNEISEKSEIFDDQFSVERPDGSNFTLKIRSTKLEDSAMYFCASSGQGEQPQHFGDGTRLSIL.

There are many counts of this clone. This chain links TRBV7-6 with TRBJ2-1; 14 bases are shared with TRBD2. Trimming took 4 bases from V and 2 from J; bases not matched to a gene: 4. Germline V gene data show CDR1 as SGHVS and CDR2 as FNYEAQ. The CDR3 sequence is 17 residues long. This CDR3 is CASSSRLAGGPYNEQFF. The DNA for the CDR3 is TGTGCCAGCAGCTCCCGACTAGCGGGGGGGCCCTACAATGAGCAGTTCTTC.

The sample holds one count of this clone. J is TRBJ2-2 and V is TRBV27; perhaps D is TRBD1 or TRBD2 (5 bases each). Germline lookup yields CDR1 MNHEY and CDR2 SMNVEV (reference sequence). The CDR3 extends over 15 amino acids. Trimming removed 7 bases at V and 3 bases at J, with 15 bases between. CDR3: CASTREGTYTGELFF. The CDR3 DNA reads as TGTGCCAGCACCAGAGAGGGGACCTACACCGGGGAGCTGTTTTTT.

V gene TRBV12-3 or TRBV12-4 combines with J gene TRBJ1-4, with 7 nucleotides matching TRBD1. J was trimmed by 4 bases and V by 8 bases; bases with no gene match: 4. This CDR3 has 13 amino acids. The CDR3 loop reads CASHRGVNEKLFF. CDR3 DNA: TGTGCCAGCCACAGGGGCGTTAATGAAAAACTGTTTTTT.